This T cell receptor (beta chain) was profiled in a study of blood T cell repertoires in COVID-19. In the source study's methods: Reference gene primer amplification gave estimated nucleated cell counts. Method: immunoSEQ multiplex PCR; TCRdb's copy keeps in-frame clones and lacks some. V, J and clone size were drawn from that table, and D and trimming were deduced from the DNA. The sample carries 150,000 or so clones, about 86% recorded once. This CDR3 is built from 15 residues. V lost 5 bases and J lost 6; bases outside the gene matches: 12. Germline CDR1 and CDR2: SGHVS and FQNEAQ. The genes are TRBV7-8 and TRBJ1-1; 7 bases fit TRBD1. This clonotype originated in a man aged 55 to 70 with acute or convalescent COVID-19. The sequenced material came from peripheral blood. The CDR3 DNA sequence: TGTGCCAGCAGCGACACCCGACAGGGCTCGGCTGAAGCTTTCTTT. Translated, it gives CASSDTRQGSAEAFF.